This T cell receptor (beta chain) is from a study of neurological immune-mediated disorders (dated by TCRdb to about 2019). Regarding the complete study: Among the approximately 35 multiple sclerosis patients, relapsing-remitting MS accounted for around 31 and secondary progressive MS accounted for 3. The study compared peripheral blood TCR-beta repertoires of HTLV-I-associated myelopathy (HAM/TSP) patients, multiple sclerosis patients and healthy controls using UMI-based sequencing. The approximately 100 TCR-beta libraries included longitudinal samples, technical triplicates and paired sorted CD4+ and CD8+ T-cell subsets alongside PBMC samples. Of the approximately 68 subjects in the cohort, roughly 14 were HAM/TSP patients, about 34 were multiple sclerosis patients, and some 20 were healthy controls. Paper-wide results and their limitations: No clinical or MRI features were associated with the MS cluster, and the authors said that larger cohorts are needed. Phylogenetic analysis grouped repertoires from 18 of 34 MS patients into a cluster of related CDR3 sequences, suggesting a possible repertoire-level signature. No identical CDR3 amino acid sequences were shared among expanded clones across subjects, suggesting private TCR-beta repertoires in all groups. TCR clonal expansion was highest in HAM/TSP patients and lowest in MS patients, with MS patients falling below even healthy controls.

Unsorted PBMC libraries were generated from 2 million PBMCs stored in RNAlater at -80 °C until RNA extraction. Multiple sclerosis patients were enrolled in a US clinical protocol under which disease progression was evaluated by magnetic resonance imaging. Peripheral blood was subjected to Ficoll-Hypaque density gradient centrifugation to isolate PBMCs, which were then cryopreserved in liquid nitrogen. cDNA was synthesized by template-switch 5'RACE using a primer carrying a 10-nucleotide random unique molecular identifier by which each TCR transcript was tagged. Over 180 million TCR-beta sequences, covering 15-18 subjects, were produced in each sequencing run. Total RNA was extracted with the RNeasy kit. TCR-beta VDJ regions were amplified with primers for the TCR constant region and the 5'RACE anchor, using the KAPA Real-time Library Amplification kit. Sample indexes and Illumina adaptors were added in a first PCR, and a second PCR then increased library yield. The roughly 650 bp TCR product was size-selected on a 2% E-gel SizeSelection system after Ampure bead purification. Before pooling, library quality was assessed on a Bioanalyzer, concentration was determined with Qubit, and library quantification was performed with the Kapa Library Quantification kit. An Illumina HiSeq 2500 sequenced the libraries paired-end 2 x 150 bp. To increase sequence diversity, about 25-31% phiX was spiked into each library pool. Processing in the source paper ran as follows. Quality-filtered reads were processed with the UMI-based MiGEC pipeline, and over 75% of raw TCR sequences were removed by the MiGEC pipeline during error correction. VDJ genes were aligned to IMGT germline references, and clonotypes were defined by unique CDR3 amino acid sequence plus V-J genes. Clonal expansion, Shannon diversity, and CDR3 relatedness (CalcPairwiseDistances, ClusterSamples) were evaluated with VDJtools, and phylogenetic trees were built with CLCbio workbench. Expanded clones were defined as having at least 8 unique UMIs, based on coefficient-of-variation modelling across technical triplicates. The raw public data were reprocessed by TCRdb itself: fastp quality trimming at Q25, MiXCR clonotype calling, in-frame beta chains only. Every entry covers one CDR3 protein and lists the most common genes and DNA from its rows. Clone size and V and J calls follow TCRdb, not the original study. This sample comprises under 85,000 distinct CDR3 sequences, roughly 5% of them detected only once. The top ten hold about 5% of the sample.

The sample holds many counts of this clonotype. Its cognate antigen has yet to be identified. Base qualities are not recorded, but no much larger clone differs from it by a single base. CDR1 and CDR2 are drawn from the germline V gene: SNHLY, FYNNEI. The V and J ends are trimmed by 0 bases and 4 bases, leaving 15 bases between them. From its cysteine to its phenylalanine, the CDR3 spans 16 amino acids. The sequence is cut down to CDR3 DNA, 48 bases in frame from base 1. Material: PBMCs. The source is a human donor with multiple sclerosis. The donor label of this sample is uncertain. The rearrangement joined TRBV2 to TRBJ1-2; no D gene call is confident. In nucleotides, the sequence is TGTGCCAGCAGTGAAGCTATCGGAGGCGGCCTCTATGGCTACACCTTC. It translates as CASSEAIGGGLYGYTF. With all but the CDR3 taken from the reference TRBV2 and TRBJ1-2 genes, the full variable domain is: EPEVTQTPSHQVTQMGQEVILRCVPISNHLYFYWYRQILGQKVEFLVSFYNNEISEKSEIFDDQFSVERPDGSNFTLKIRSTKLEDSAMYFCASSEAIGGGLYGYTFGSGTRLTVV.